Sequencing of this T cell receptor (beta chain) was carried out in a study of vaccination effects on CD4 cells after COVID-19. Overall study findings and caveats: Researchers report that only 1 of 255 vaccine-induced clones in healthy vaccinees cross-reacted with common cold coronaviruses.

Libraries were prepared by immunoSEQ multiplex PCR; TCRdb keeps only in-frame clonotypes and omits some of them. Of under 75,000 clones listed, about 80% were seen once; the top ten hold 9% to 15%. The germline V and J ends were trimmed by 1 base and 9 bases, with 12 bases remaining between them. The CDR3 totals 14 residues. Germline CDR1 KGHDR, CDR2 SFDVKD. With the ViraFEST assay, the study expanded antigen-specific CD4+ T cells using viral peptide pools, then sequenced them. Subsequent to a culture period of around eleven days, CD4+ T cells were isolated. Vaccinees lacked prior SARS-CoV-2 infection and tested negative for nucleocapsid antibodies. Each culture well received roughly 1.8 million PBMC. These cells were then cultured in IMDM with roughly 9 IU/ml IL-2 and roughly 10 ug/ml peptides. In the cultures, half the medium was exchanged for IL-2 medium on days 3 and 7. Turning to this clone: Its matching antigen is unknown.

The chain links TRBV24-1 to TRBJ2-1, with D perhaps TRBD1 (6 bases). The receptor's source is a human donor who received a COVID-19 vaccine. Sequencing was performed on CD4+ T cells from PBMCs cultured with SARS-CoV-2 spike peptides, taken before COVID-19 vaccination. CDR3 sequence reads: CATSDFTQGSEQFF. The CDR3 DNA reads as TGTGCCACCAGTGATTTTACCCAGGGGAGTGAGCAGTTCTTC.